This T cell receptor (beta chain) derives from a study of HIV-infected children after antiretroviral therapy interruption. This clonotype was seen ten or more times. The antigen is undetermined. This sample's treatment: PENTA 11 planned treatment interruption arm or continuous ART arm. Only samples with at least 5 million viable PBMCs qualified. The V end was cut by 3 bases, the J end by 8 bases, with 13 bases between. Germline loops: CDR1 LNHNV, CDR2 YYDKDF (reference sequence). The CDR3 consists of 13 residues. The TCR library was built from RNA with a 3' RACE protocol and unique molecular identifiers. TCRdb recomputed calls from the 3' RACE reads with MiXCR, one row per CDR3 protein. The table has approximately 96,000 distinct CDR3 sequences, less than 7% seen once. Overall study results and limits: Naive CD4+ sequences overlapped less between time points once interruption began.

Sample: CD45RA+ CD4+ T cells from PBMCs, pooled from several time points, taken from a donor given antiretroviral therapy, either interrupted or continuous. The subset is: naive CD4+ CD45RA+ CD45RO- T cells. This clonotype originated in a pool of human donors with HIV. The chain uses TRBV15 and TRBJ1-2, with unresolved D. The DNA for the CDR3 is TGTGCCACCAGCAGGTCGGCGGGAGCAGGCTACACCTTC. Encoded protein: CATSRSAGAGYTF.